The rows below give T cell receptor beta chains drawn from one sample of a study of identical twins. Each CDR3 protein is one row after TCRdb ran MiXCR on the 5' RACE reads. The data hold 1.5 million or so distinct CDR3 sequences, with about 30% observed a single time. Specimen: cord blood. The origin of the receptors is a newborn girl in good health. CDR3s include the opening cysteine and the closing phenylalanine or tryptophan. Each record gives: clone size, D gene, J gene, V gene, CDR3 protein, CDR3 DNA. D genes are given only for firm matches. Some rows mark clone size as missing; the rest say once, few, many or name a class of expanded clone.

clone_size: .; d_call: TRBD2; j_call: TRBJ2-1; v_call: TRBV12-3/TRBV12-4; cdr3_aa: CASSYETSGGNEQFF; cdr3_nt: TGTGCCAGCAGTTATGAGACTAGCGGGGGCAATGAGCAGTTCTTC
clone_size: .; d_call: .; j_call: TRBJ1-1; v_call: TRBV14; cdr3_aa: CASSNRAEAFF; cdr3_nt: TGTGCCAGCAGCAATCGGGCCGAAGCTTTCTTT
clone_size: .; d_call: .; j_call: TRBJ2-7; v_call: TRBV14; cdr3_aa: CASSQELGRYEQYF; cdr3_nt: TGTGCCAGCAGCCAAGAACTCGGCCGCTACGAGCAGTACTTC
clone_size: .; d_call: .; j_call: TRBJ1-2; v_call: TRBV3-1; cdr3_aa: CASSRGQRGGYTF; cdr3_nt: TGTGCCAGCAGCCGAGGTCAACGTGGAGGCTACACCTTC
clone_size: few; d_call: .; j_call: TRBJ2-3; v_call: TRBV3-1; cdr3_aa: CASSQDWGTRRRTDTQYF; cdr3_nt: TGTGCCAGCAGCCAAGATTGGGGCACTAGGAGAAGGACAGATACGCAGTATTTT
clone_size: .; d_call: .; j_call: TRBJ1-4; v_call: TRBV2; cdr3_aa: CASSGEGLLNEKLFF; cdr3_nt: TGTGCCAGCAGTGGAGAGGGGCTCCTTAATGAAAAACTGTTTTTT
clone_size: once; d_call: .; j_call: TRBJ2-1; v_call: TRBV19; cdr3_aa: CASSMAGVTEQFF; cdr3_nt: TGTGCCAGTAGTATGGCCGGGGTCACTGAGCAGTTCTTC
clone_size: few; d_call: TRBD1; j_call: TRBJ2-3; v_call: TRBV27; cdr3_aa: CASSRSPGQGTDTQYF; cdr3_nt: TGTGCCAGCAGTCGGAGCCCGGGACAGGGGACAGATACGCAGTATTTT
clone_size: .; d_call: TRBD1; j_call: TRBJ1-4; v_call: TRBV10-3; cdr3_aa: CAISPGTGVGEKLFF; cdr3_nt: TGTGCCATCAGCCCTGGGACAGGGGTCGGGGAAAAACTGTTTTTT
clone_size: .; d_call: TRBD1; j_call: TRBJ1-2; v_call: TRBV28; cdr3_aa: CASSSATGVYGYTF; cdr3_nt: TGTGCCAGCAGTTCCGCTACAGGGGTCTATGGCTACACCTTC
clone_size: .; d_call: .; j_call: TRBJ1-1; v_call: TRBV15; cdr3_aa: CATSSPMNTEAFF; cdr3_nt: TGTGCCACCAGCAGTCCGATGAACACTGAAGCTTTCTTT
clone_size: .; d_call: .; j_call: TRBJ1-1; v_call: TRBV6-4; cdr3_aa: CASSDHRNTEAFF; cdr3_nt: TGTGCCAGCAGTGATCACCGAAACACTGAAGCTTTCTTT
clone_size: once; d_call: TRBD1; j_call: TRBJ1-2; v_call: TRBV28; cdr3_aa: CASSLGDRQFGGYTF; cdr3_nt: TGTGCCAGCAGTTTAGGGGACAGGCAATTTGGGGGCTACACCTTC
clone_size: few; d_call: TRBD2; j_call: TRBJ2-7; v_call: TRBV11-2; cdr3_aa: CASSLGRWTREEFPYEQYF; cdr3_nt: TGTGCCAGCAGCTTAGGGCGCTGGACTAGGGAAGAATTTCCCTACGAGCAGTACTTC
clone_size: .; d_call: TRBD2; j_call: TRBJ2-1; v_call: TRBV5-1; cdr3_aa: CASSLSLAGGRGEQFF; cdr3_nt: TGCGCCAGCAGCTTATCCCTAGCGGGGGGTAGGGGTGAGCAGTTCTTC
clone_size: .; d_call: TRBD2; j_call: TRBJ2-5; v_call: TRBV24-1; cdr3_aa: CATSDRTSGSEAQYF; cdr3_nt: TGTGCCACCAGTGATCGGACTAGCGGATCGGAGGCCCAGTACTTC
clone_size: few; d_call: .; j_call: TRBJ1-2; v_call: TRBV20-1; cdr3_aa: CSALHRAGISGYTF; cdr3_nt: TGCAGTGCCCTACACCGAGCAGGGATCTCGGGCTACACCTTC
clone_size: few; d_call: .; j_call: TRBJ2-7; v_call: TRBV20-1; cdr3_aa: CSARGDLSYEQYF; cdr3_nt: TGCAGTGCTAGAGGTGACCTATCCTACGAGCAGTACTTC
clone_size: few; d_call: .; j_call: TRBJ1-1; v_call: TRBV5-1; cdr3_aa: CASSPPEGGTEAFF; cdr3_nt: TGCGCCAGCAGCCCCCCAGAGGGGGGCACTGAAGCTTTCTTT
clone_size: .; d_call: .; j_call: TRBJ2-6; v_call: TRBV24-1; cdr3_aa: CATSDPRTVLSGANVLTF; cdr3_nt: TGTGCCACCAGTGATCCCCGGACAGTTCTCTCTGGGGCCAACGTCCTGACTTTC
clone_size: .; d_call: .; j_call: TRBJ1-2; v_call: TRBV18; cdr3_aa: CASSPAVPSYGYTF; cdr3_nt: TGTGCCAGCTCACCAGCGGTACCGTCATATGGCTACACCTTC
clone_size: .; d_call: .; j_call: TRBJ2-3; v_call: TRBV10-3; cdr3_aa: CAISEGSGAPDTQYF; cdr3_nt: TGTGCCATCAGTGAGGGGTCGGGAGCCCCAGATACGCAGTATTTT
clone_size: .; d_call: .; j_call: TRBJ2-5; v_call: TRBV30; cdr3_aa: CAWSPQQTQETQYF; cdr3_nt: TGTGCCTGGAGTCCTCAGCAGACTCAAGAGACCCAGTACTTC
clone_size: .; d_call: TRBD2; j_call: TRBJ2-1; v_call: TRBV20-1; cdr3_aa: CSAPSGVAGSYEQFF; cdr3_nt: TGCAGTGCCCCTTCGGGAGTAGCGGGCTCCTACGAGCAGTTCTTC
clone_size: many; d_call: TRBD2; j_call: TRBJ2-3; v_call: TRBV4-2; cdr3_aa: CASSQDGGGLTDTQYF; cdr3_nt: TGTGCCAGCAGCCAAGATGGCGGGGGGCTCACAGATACGCAGTATTTT
clone_size: few; d_call: .; j_call: TRBJ2-7; v_call: TRBV28; cdr3_aa: CASSTRAPYEQYF; cdr3_nt: TGTGCCAGCAGTACCCGGGCCCCCTACGAGCAGTACTTC
clone_size: few; d_call: TRBD2; j_call: TRBJ2-2; v_call: TRBV5-1; cdr3_aa: CASSLLAGVNTGELFF; cdr3_nt: TGTGCCAGCAGCTTACTAGCGGGGGTGAACACCGGGGAGCTGTTTTTT
clone_size: few; d_call: TRBD1; j_call: TRBJ1-2; v_call: TRBV27; cdr3_aa: CASSFDRGHYGYTF; cdr3_nt: TGTGCCAGCAGTTTCGACAGGGGGCACTATGGCTACACCTTC
clone_size: .; d_call: TRBD1; j_call: TRBJ2-1; v_call: TRBV30; cdr3_aa: CAWRLDRHNEQFF; cdr3_nt: TGTGCCTGGAGGTTGGACAGGCACAATGAGCAGTTCTTC
clone_size: .; d_call: TRBD1; j_call: TRBJ2-3; v_call: TRBV7-9; cdr3_aa: CASSSTYRGPDTQYF; cdr3_nt: TGTGCCAGCAGCTCGACTTACAGGGGGCCAGATACGCAGTATTTT
clone_size: .; d_call: .; j_call: TRBJ1-1; v_call: TRBV21-1; cdr3_aa: CASSKPAGGEYTEAFF; cdr3_nt: TGTGCCAGCAGCAAACCGGCAGGGGGAGAGTACACTGAAGCTTTCTTT
clone_size: .; d_call: TRBD1; j_call: TRBJ2-7; v_call: TRBV9; cdr3_aa: CASSVGRDRFYEQYF; cdr3_nt: TGTGCCAGCAGCGTAGGCCGGGACAGGTTCTACGAGCAGTACTTC
clone_size: .; d_call: .; j_call: TRBJ2-1; v_call: TRBV20-1; cdr3_aa: CSARKNSPARSNEQFF; cdr3_nt: TGCAGTGCTAGAAAGAACAGTCCTGCCCGCAGCAATGAGCAGTTCTTC
clone_size: few; d_call: TRBD1; j_call: TRBJ1-5; v_call: TRBV4-1; cdr3_aa: CASSQRQGDQPQHF; cdr3_nt: TGCGCCAGCAGCCAGCGACAGGGGGATCAGCCCCAGCATTTT
clone_size: .; d_call: TRBD2; j_call: TRBJ2-2; v_call: TRBV29-1; cdr3_aa: CSVASGTGELFF; cdr3_nt: TGCAGCGTTGCTAGCGGGACCGGGGAGCTGTTTTTT
clone_size: few; d_call: TRBD2; j_call: TRBJ2-1; v_call: TRBV4-1; cdr3_aa: CASSQRGLAGNEQFF; cdr3_nt: TGCGCCAGCAGCCAAAGGGGACTAGCGGGGAATGAGCAGTTCTTC
clone_size: .; d_call: .; j_call: TRBJ1-2; v_call: TRBV20-1; cdr3_aa: CSATPRRLDGYTF; cdr3_nt: TGCAGTGCTACACCGCGCAGGCTTGATGGCTACACCTTC
clone_size: .; d_call: TRBD1; j_call: TRBJ1-6; v_call: TRBV6-5; cdr3_aa: CASSYGLPGQVLSYNSPLHF; cdr3_nt: TGTGCCAGCAGTTACGGCCTCCCGGGACAGGTCCTCTCCTATAATTCACCCCTCCACTTT
clone_size: few; d_call: .; j_call: TRBJ2-7; v_call: TRBV13; cdr3_aa: CASSPPSRYEQYF; cdr3_nt: TGTGCCAGCAGCCCCCCTAGCCGGTACGAGCAGTACTTC
clone_size: few; d_call: .; j_call: TRBJ1-1; v_call: TRBV5-1; cdr3_aa: CASSPFDRNTEAFF; cdr3_nt: TGCGCCAGCAGCCCATTTGACAGGAACACTGAAGCTTTCTTT
clone_size: many; d_call: .; j_call: TRBJ1-2; v_call: TRBV2; cdr3_aa: CAVGALEYGYTF; cdr3_nt: TGTGCCGTCGGGGCCCTAGAGTATGGCTACACCTTC
clone_size: few; d_call: .; j_call: TRBJ1-4; v_call: TRBV7-8; cdr3_aa: CASSAGTAKTNEKLFF; cdr3_nt: TGTGCCAGCAGCGCTGGGACGGCCAAAACTAATGAAAAACTGTTTTTT
clone_size: .; d_call: TRBD1; j_call: TRBJ2-7; v_call: TRBV25-1; cdr3_aa: CASSDAGTGPYEQYF; cdr3_nt: TGTGCCAGCAGTGATGCCGGGACAGGACCCTACGAGCAGTACTTC
clone_size: few; d_call: TRBD2; j_call: TRBJ2-3; v_call: TRBV5-4; cdr3_aa: CASTTGLAGARTDTQYF; cdr3_nt: TGTGCCAGCACCACGGGACTAGCGGGGGCCCGCACAGATACGCAGTATTTT
clone_size: .; d_call: TRBD2; j_call: TRBJ2-3; v_call: TRBV4-2; cdr3_aa: CAGSQDPGGDTQYF; cdr3_nt: TGTGCCGGCAGCCAAGATCCGGGAGGAGATACGCAGTATTTT